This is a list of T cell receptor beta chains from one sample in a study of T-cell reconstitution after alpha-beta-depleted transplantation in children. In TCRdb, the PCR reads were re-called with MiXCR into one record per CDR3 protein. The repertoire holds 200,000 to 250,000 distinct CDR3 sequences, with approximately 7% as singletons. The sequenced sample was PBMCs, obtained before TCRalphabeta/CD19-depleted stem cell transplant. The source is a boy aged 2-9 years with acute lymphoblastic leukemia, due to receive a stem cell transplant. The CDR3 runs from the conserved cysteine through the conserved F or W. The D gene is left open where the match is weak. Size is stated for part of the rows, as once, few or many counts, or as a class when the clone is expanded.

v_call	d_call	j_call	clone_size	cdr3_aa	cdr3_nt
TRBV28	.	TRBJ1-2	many	CASSLGSSYGYTF	TGTGCCAGCAGTTTAGGATCCTCTTATGGCTACACCTTC
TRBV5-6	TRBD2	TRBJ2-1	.	CASSLGGAGAAFYNEQFF	TGTGCCAGCAGCTTGGGAGGAGCGGGGGCCGCTTTCTACAATGAGCAGTTCTTC
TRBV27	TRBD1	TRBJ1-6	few	CASSYRTGNSPLHF	TGTGCCAGCAGTTATCGGACAGGGAACTCACCCCTCCACTTT
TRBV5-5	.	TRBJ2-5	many	CASSPEDLETQYF	TGTGCCAGCAGCCCCGAGGACCTGGAGACCCAGTACTTC
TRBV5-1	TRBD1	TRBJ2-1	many	CASSFGTGGNEQFF	TGCGCCAGCAGCTTTGGTACAGGGGGCAATGAGCAGTTCTTC
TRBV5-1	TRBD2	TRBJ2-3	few	CASTAAGVVDTQYF	TGCGCCAGCACCGCCGCGGGAGTAGTAGATACGCAGTATTTT
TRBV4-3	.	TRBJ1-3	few	CASSQDIGRFSGNTIYF	TGCGCCAGCAGCCAAGATATAGGGCGTTTCTCTGGAAACACCATATATTTT
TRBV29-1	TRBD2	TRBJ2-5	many	CSVERGGGGETQYF	TGCAGCGTTGAACGGGGCGGCGGGGGAGAGACCCAGTACTTC
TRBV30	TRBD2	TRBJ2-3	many	CAWSGGSNTQYF	TGTGCCTGGAGTGGCGGGAGCAATACGCAGTATTTT
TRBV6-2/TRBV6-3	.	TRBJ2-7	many	CASSNTGLGEQYF	TGTGCCAGCAGCAATACCGGACTGGGCGAGCAGTACTTC
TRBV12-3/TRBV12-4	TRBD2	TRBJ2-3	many	CASTPGSGRRDTQYF	TGTGCCAGCACCCCGGGTAGCGGGAGACGCGATACGCAGTATTTT
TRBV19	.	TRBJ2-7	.	CASSTRGREEQYF	TGTGCCAGTAGTACCCGGGGACGTGAGGAGCAGTACTTC
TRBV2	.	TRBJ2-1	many	CASSPASGSRNEQFF	TGTGCCAGCAGCCCAGCGAGCGGTAGCCGCAATGAGCAGTTCTTC
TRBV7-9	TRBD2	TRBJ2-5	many	CASSSSGSQETQYF	TGTGCCAGCAGTTCCAGCGGGAGTCAAGAGACCCAGTACTTC
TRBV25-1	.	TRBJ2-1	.	CASSDGSRYNEQFF	TGTGCCAGCAGTGATGGTTCACGTTACAATGAGCAGTTCTTC
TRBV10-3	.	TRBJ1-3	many	CAISGDYRDGGSGNTIYF	TGTGCCATCAGTGGAGATTACAGGGATGGTGGCTCTGGAAACACCATATATTTT
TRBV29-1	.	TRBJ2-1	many	CSVEFRGWAVDEQFF	TGCAGCGTTGAATTTAGGGGGTGGGCTGTGGATGAGCAGTTCTTC
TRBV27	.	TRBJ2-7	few	CASSRRGGGPSYEQYF	TGTGCCAGCAGTCGAAGGGGTGGGGGCCCGTCCTACGAGCAGTACTTC
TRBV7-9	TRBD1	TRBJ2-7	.	CASSSGTDPYEQYF	TGTGCCAGCAGCTCCGGGACAGATCCCTACGAGCAGTACTTC
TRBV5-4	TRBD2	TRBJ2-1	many	CATRSAGGANEQFF	TGTGCCACCCGCAGCGCGGGAGGCGCTAATGAGCAGTTCTTC
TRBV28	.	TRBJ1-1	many	CASMSGAENTEAFF	TGTGCCAGCATGAGCGGGGCGGAGAACACTGAAGCTTTCTTT
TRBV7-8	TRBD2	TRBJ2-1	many	CASSFYAAGGAIEQFF	TGTGCCAGCAGCTTCTACGCCGCGGGAGGAGCTATTGAGCAGTTCTTC
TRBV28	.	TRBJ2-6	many	CASSHVLWANVLTF	TGTGCCAGCAGCCACGTCCTCTGGGCCAACGTCCTGACTTTC
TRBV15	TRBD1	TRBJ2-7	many	CATSRELDRSYEQYF	TGTGCCACCAGCAGAGAGTTGGACAGGTCCTACGAGCAGTACTTC
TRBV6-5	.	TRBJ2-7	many	CASSWFGEPQYEQYF	TGTGCCAGCAGTTGGTTCGGGGAGCCCCAATACGAGCAGTACTTC
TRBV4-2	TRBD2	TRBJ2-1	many	CASSRGLADYNEQFF	TGTGCCAGCAGCCGAGGACTAGCAGACTACAATGAGCAGTTCTTC
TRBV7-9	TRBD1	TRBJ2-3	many	CASTQLRTGVTDTQYF	TGTGCCAGCACCCAGCTAAGGACAGGAGTCACAGATACGCAGTATTTT
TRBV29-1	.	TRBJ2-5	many	CSVEDRASWETQYF	TGCAGCGTTGAAGATCGGGCTAGCTGGGAGACCCAGTACTTC
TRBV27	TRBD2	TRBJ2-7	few	CASSLRTSVHEQYF	TGTGCCAGCAGTCTCCGGACTAGCGTCCACGAGCAGTACTTC
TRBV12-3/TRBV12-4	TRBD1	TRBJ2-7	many	CASSTGQGPYEQYF	TGTGCCAGCAGTACGGGACAGGGCCCCTACGAGCAGTACTTC
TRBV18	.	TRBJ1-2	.	CASSPYVMSGPVYGYTF	TGTGCCAGCTCACCATACGTTATGTCGGGACCCGTCTATGGCTACACCTTC
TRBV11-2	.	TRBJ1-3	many	CASSSSRTPGNTIYF	TGTGCCAGCAGCTCCTCGCGGACACCCGGAAACACCATATATTTT
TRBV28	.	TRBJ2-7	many	CASSLRGISYEQYF	TGTGCCAGCAGTTTAAGGGGGATCTCCTACGAGCAGTACTTC
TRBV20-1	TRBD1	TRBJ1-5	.	CSARPPGQSFGQPQHF	TGCAGTGCTAGACCACCGGGACAGAGTTTCGGTCAGCCCCAGCATTTT
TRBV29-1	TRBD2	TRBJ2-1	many	CSVEDNTPGAGGSYNEQFF	TGCAGCGTTGAAGATAACACCCCGGGAGCGGGAGGGTCCTACAATGAGCAGTTCTTC
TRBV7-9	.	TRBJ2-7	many	CASSLASQYEQYF	TGTGCCAGCAGCTTAGCGTCTCAGTACGAGCAGTACTTC
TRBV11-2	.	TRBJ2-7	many	CASSLGDPLEQYF	TGTGCCAGCAGCTTAGGAGATCCCCTCGAGCAGTACTTC
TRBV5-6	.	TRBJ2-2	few	CASSLDTLNTGELFF	TGTGCCAGCAGCTTGGACACCCTAAACACCGGGGAGCTGTTTTTT
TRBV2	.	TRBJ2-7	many	CASSGQINYEQYF	TGTGCCAGCAGTGGACAGATCAACTACGAGCAGTACTTC